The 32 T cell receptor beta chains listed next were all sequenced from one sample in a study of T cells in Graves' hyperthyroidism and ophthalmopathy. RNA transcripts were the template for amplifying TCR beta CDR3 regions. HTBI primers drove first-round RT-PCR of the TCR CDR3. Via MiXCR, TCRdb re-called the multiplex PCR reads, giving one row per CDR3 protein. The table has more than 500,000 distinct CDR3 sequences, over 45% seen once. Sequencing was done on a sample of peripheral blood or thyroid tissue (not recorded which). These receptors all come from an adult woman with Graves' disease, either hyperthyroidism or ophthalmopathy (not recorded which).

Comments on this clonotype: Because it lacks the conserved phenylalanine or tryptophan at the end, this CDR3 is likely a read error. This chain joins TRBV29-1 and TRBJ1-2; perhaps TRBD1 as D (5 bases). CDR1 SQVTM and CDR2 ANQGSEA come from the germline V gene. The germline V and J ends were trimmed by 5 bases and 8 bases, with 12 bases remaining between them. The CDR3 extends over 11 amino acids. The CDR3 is CSVPGVRGYTY. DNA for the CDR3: TGCAGCGTTCCGGGGGTAAGGGGCTACACCTAC.

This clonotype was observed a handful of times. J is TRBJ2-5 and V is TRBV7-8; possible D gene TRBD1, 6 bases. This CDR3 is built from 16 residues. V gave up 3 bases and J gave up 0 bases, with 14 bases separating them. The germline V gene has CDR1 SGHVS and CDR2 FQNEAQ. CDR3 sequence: CASSFSWGRDQETQYF. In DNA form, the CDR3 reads TGTGCCAGCAGCTTTAGTTGGGGGCGCGACCAAGAGACCCAGTACTTC.

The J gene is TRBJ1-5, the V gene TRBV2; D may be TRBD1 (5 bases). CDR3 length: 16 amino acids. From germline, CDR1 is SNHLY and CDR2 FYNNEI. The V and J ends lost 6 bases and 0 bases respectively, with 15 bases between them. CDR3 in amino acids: CASSVGTRNSNQPQHF. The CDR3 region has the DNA TGTGCCAGCAGCGTCGGGACTCGGAATAGCAATCAGCCCCAGCATTTT.

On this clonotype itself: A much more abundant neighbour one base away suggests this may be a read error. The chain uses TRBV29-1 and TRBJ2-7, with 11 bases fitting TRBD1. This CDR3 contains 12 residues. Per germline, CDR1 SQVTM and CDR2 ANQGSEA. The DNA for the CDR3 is TGCATCGTGGGACAGGGGGAGAGGGAGCAGTACTTC. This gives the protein CIVGQGEREQYF.

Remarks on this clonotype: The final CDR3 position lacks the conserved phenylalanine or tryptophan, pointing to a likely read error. CDR3 in amino acids: CSVVDRANQPQHL. The CDR3 bases are TGCAGCGTCGTGGACAGGGCTAATCAGCCCCAGCATCTT. The chain links TRBV29-1 to TRBJ1-5; 8 bases agree with TRBD1. V was pared by 6 bases and J by 4 bases, with 5 bases of the junction left unmatched. Germline CDR1 reads SQVTM; CDR2 reads ANQGSEA. This CDR3 is built from 13 residues.

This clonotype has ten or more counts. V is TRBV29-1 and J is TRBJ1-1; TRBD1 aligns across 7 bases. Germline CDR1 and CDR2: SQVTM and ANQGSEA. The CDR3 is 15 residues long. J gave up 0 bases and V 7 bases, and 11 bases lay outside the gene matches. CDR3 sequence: CSAIPGGVMNTEAFF. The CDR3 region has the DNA TGCAGCGCCATCCCAGGGGGGGTTATGAACACTGAAGCTTTCTTT.

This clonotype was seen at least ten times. In DNA form, the CDR3 reads TGTGCCAGCACCACCGGGACAGGTGGTTCACCCCTCCACTTT. Its translation is CASTTGTGGSPLHF. The chain carries TRBV12-3 or TRBV12-4 and TRBJ1-6, with 8 bases lining up with TRBD1. The ends lost 7 bases at V and 9 bases at J; junction bases unmatched: 8. The CDR3 extends over 14 amino acids.

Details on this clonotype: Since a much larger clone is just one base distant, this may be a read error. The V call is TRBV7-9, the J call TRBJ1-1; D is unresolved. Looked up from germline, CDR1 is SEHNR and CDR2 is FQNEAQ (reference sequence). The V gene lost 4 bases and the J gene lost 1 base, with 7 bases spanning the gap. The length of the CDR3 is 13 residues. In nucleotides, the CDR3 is TGTGCCAGCAGCTCACAGCAGAACACTGAAGCTTTCTTT. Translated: CASSSQQNTEAFF. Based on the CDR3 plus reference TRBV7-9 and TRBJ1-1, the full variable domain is DTGVSQNPRHKITKRGQNVTFRCDPISEHNRLYWYRQTLGQGPEFLTYFQNEAQLEKSRLLSDRFSAERPKGSFSTLEIQRTEQGDSAMYLCASSSQQNTEAFFGQGTRLTVV.

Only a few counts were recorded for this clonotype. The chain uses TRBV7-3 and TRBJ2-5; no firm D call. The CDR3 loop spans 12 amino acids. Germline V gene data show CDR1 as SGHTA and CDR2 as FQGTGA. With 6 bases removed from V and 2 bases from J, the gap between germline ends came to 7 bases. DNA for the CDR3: TGTGCCAGCAGTGAACGGCAAGAGACCCAGTACTTC. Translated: CASSERQETQYF.

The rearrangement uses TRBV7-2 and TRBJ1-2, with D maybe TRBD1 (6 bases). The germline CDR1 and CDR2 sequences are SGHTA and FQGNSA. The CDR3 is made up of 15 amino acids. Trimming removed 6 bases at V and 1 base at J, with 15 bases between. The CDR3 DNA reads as TGTGCCAGCAGACGCCCGGGGGGCGGTAACTATGGCTACACCTTC. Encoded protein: CASRRPGGGNYGYTF.

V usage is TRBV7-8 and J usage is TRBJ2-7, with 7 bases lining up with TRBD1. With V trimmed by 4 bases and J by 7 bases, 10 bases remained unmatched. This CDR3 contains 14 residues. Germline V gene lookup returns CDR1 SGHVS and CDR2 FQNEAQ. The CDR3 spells CASSYTQGSGEQYF. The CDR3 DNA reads TGTGCCAGCAGCTACACACAGGGGAGTGGGGAGCAGTACTTC. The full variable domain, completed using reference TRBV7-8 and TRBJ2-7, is GAGVSQSPRYKVAKRGQDVALRCDPISGHVSLFWYQQALGQGPEFLTYFQNEAQLDKSGLPSDRFFAERPEGSVSTLKIQRTQQEDSAVYLCASSYTQGSGEQYFGPGTRLTVT.

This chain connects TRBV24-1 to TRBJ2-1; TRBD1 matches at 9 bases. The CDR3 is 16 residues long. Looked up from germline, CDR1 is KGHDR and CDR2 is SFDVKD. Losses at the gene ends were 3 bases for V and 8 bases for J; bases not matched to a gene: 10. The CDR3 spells CATSDGGQGIVDEQFF. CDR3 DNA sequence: TGTGCCACCAGTGATGGGGGACAGGGAATCGTCGATGAGCAGTTCTTC.

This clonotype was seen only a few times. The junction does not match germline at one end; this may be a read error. CDR3 DNA: TGCAGCGCTCGCGTCCACCCCCAGAGCTCCTACGAGCAGTACTTC. Translating gives CSARVHPQSSYEQYF. The gene calls are TRBV19 and TRBJ2-7; no clear D. The CDR3 spans 15 residues. The germline CDR1 and CDR2 sequences are LNHDA and SQIVND (reference sequence).

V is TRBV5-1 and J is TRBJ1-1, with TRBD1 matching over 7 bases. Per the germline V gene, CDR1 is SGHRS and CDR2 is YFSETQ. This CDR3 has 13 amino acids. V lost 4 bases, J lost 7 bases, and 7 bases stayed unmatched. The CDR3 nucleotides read TGCGCCAGCAGCGTGACAGGGAACGGTGAAGCTTTCTTT. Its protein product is CASSVTGNGEAFF.

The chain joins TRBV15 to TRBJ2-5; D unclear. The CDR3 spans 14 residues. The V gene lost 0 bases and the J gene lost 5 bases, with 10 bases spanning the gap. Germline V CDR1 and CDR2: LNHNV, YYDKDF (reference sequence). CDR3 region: CATSRDRVSETQYF. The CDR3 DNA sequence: TGTGCCACCAGCAGAGATCGAGTTTCGGAGACCCAGTACTTC.

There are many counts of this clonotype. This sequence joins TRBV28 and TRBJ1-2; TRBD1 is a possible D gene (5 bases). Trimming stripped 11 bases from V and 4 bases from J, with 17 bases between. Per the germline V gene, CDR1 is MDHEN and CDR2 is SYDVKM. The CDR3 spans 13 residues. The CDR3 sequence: CASGGANSYGYTF. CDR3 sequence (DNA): TGTGCCTCCGGAGGGGCAAATAGCTATGGCTACACCTTC.

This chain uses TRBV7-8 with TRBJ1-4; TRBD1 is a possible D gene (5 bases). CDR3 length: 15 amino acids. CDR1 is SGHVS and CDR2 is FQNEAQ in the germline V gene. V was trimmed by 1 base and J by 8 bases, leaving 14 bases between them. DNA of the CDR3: TGTGCCAGCAGCTTAGGTCCATTGGGACGGGAAAAACTGTTTTTT. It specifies CASSLGPLGREKLFF.

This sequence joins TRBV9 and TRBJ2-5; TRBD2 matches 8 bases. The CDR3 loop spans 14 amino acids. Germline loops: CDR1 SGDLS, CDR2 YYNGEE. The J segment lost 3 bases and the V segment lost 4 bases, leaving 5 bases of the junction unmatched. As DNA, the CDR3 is TGTGCCAGCAGCCAGAGCGGGGGAAAAGAGACCCAGTACTTC. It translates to CASSQSGGKETQYF. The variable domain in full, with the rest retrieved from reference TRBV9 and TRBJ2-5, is DSGVTQTPKHLITATGQRVTLRCSPRSGDLSVYWYQQSLDQGLQFLIQYYNGEERAKGNILERFSAQQFPDLHSELNLSSLELGDSALYFCASSQSGGKETQYFGPGTRLLVL.

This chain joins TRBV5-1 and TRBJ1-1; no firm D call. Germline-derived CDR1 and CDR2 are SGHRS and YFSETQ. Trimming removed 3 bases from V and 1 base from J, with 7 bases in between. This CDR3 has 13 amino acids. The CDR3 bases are TGCGCCAGCAGCTCCCCAGCGAACACTGAAGCTTTCTTT. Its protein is CASSSPANTEAFF.

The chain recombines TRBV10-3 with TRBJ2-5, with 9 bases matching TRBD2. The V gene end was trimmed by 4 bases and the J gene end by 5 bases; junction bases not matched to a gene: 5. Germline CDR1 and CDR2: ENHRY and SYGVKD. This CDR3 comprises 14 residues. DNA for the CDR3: TGTGCCATCAGTGGTAGCGGGAGTCGGGAGACCCAGTACTTC. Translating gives CAISGSGSRETQYF.

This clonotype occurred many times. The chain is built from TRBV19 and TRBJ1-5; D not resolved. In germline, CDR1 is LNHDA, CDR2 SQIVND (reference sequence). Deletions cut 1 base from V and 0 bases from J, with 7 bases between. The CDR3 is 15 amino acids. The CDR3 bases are TGTGCCAGTAGTATAGTTTACCGTAGCAATCAGCCCCAGCATTTT. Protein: CASSIVYRSNQPQHF.

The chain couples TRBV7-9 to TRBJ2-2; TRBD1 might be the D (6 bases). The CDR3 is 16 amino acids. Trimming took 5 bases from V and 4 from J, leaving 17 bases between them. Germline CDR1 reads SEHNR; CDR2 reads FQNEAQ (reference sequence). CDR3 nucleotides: TGTGCCAGCAGCCTCCGGGTAGGGGGAACCACCGGGGAGCTGTTTTTT. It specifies CASSLRVGGTTGELFF. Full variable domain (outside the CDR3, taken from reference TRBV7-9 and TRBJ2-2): DTGVSQNPRHKITKRGQNVTFRCDPISEHNRLYWYRQTLGQGPEFLTYFQNEAQLEKSRLLSDRFSAERPKGSFSTLEIQRTEQGDSAMYLCASSLRVGGTTGELFFGEGSRLTVL.

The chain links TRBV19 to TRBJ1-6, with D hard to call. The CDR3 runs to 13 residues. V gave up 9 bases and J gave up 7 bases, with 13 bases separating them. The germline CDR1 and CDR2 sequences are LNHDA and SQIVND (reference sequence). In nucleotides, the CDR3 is TGTGCCAGCAGCCGCCTGGGGAATTCACCCCTCCACTTT. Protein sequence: CASSRLGNSPLHF.

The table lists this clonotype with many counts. The CDR3 nucleotides read TGCGCCAGCAGCTTGGGTAGCGGGAACACCGGGGAGCTGTTTTTT. This gives the protein CASSLGSGNTGELFF. The chain carries TRBV5-1 and TRBJ2-2, with D possibly matching TRBD2 (6 bases). This CDR3 region has 15 residues. Germline V lookup: CDR1 SGHRS, CDR2 YFSETQ. Between the trimmed V and J ends, which lost 0 bases and 1 base, there was a span of 7 bases.

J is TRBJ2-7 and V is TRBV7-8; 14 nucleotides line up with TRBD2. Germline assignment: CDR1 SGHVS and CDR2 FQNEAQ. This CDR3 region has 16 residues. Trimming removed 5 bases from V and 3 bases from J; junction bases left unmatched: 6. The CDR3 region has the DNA TGTGCCAGCAGCCCAGACGGACTAGCGGGAGGCTACGAGCAGTACTTC. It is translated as CASSPDGLAGGYEQYF.

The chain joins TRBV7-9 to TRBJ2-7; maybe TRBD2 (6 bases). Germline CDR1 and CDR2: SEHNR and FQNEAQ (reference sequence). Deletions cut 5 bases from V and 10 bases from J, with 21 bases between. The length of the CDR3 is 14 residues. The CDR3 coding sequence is TGTGCCAGCAGCCGAAACGCGGGATCCGACGGACAGTACTTC. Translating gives CASSRNAGSDGQYF.

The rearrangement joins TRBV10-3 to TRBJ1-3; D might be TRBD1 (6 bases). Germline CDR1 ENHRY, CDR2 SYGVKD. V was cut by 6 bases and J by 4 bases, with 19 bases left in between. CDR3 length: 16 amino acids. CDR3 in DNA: TGTGCCATCAGGGGAGGACAGACGCCTTGGGGAAACACCATATATTTT. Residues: CAIRGGQTPWGNTIYF.

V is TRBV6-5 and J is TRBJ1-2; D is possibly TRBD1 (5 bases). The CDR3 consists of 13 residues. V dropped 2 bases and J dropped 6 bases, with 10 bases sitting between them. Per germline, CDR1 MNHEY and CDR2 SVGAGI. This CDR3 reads CASSYGGGDGYTF. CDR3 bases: TGTGCCAGCAGTTACGGGGGGGGGGATGGCTACACCTTC.

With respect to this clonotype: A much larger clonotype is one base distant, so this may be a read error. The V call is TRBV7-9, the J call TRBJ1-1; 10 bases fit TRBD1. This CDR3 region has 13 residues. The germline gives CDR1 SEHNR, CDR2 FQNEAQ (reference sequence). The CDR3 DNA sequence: TGCGCCAGCAGCCAAGGGACAGGGGTTGAAGCTTTCTTT. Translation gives CASSQGTGVEAFF.

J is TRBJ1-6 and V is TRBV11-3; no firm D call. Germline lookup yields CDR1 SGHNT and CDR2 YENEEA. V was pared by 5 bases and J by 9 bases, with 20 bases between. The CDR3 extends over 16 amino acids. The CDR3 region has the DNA TGTGCCAGCAGCCGGACGAACACCGGGGAGATTTCACCCCTCCACTTT. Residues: CASSRTNTGEISPLHF.

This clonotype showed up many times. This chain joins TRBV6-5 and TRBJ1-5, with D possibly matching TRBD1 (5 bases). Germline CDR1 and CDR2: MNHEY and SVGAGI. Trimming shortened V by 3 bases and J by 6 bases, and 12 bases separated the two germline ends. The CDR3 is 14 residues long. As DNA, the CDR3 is TGTGCCAGCAGTTATTTCAGGGATAGTCAGCCCCAGCATTTT. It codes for CASSYFRDSQPQHF.

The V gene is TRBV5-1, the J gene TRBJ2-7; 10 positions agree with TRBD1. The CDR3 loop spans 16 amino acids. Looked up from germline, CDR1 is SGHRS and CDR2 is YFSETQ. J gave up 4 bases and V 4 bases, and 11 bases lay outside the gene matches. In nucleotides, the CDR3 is TGCGCCAGCAGCGTGGCTGGGCCGGGACAGGGGTACGAGCAGTACTTC. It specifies CASSVAGPGQGYEQYF.